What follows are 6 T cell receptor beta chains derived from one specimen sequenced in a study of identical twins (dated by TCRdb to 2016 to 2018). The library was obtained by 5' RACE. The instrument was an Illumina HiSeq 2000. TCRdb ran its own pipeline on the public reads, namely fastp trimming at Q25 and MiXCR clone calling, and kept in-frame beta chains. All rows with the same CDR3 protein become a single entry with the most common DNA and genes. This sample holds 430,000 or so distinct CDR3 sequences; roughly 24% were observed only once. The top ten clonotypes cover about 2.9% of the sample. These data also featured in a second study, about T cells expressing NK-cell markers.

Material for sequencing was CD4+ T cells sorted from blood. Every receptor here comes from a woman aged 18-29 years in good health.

The CDR3 DNA sequence: TGTGCCAGCACTCCCACTGCCACAGATACGCAGTATTTT. The encoded protein is CASTPTATDTQYF. This rearrangement joins TRBV6-1 to TRBJ2-3; D is uncertain. V was clipped by 7 bases and J by 2 bases, with 10 bases between them. Germline loops: CDR1 MNHNS, CDR2 SASEGT. The CDR3 is 13 amino acids.

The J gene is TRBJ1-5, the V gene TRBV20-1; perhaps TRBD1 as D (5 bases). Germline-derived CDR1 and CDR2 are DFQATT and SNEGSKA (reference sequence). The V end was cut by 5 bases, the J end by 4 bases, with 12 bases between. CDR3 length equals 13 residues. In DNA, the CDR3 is TGCAGTGCTCTGGGGGAGGATAATCAGCCCCAGCATTTT. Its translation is CSALGEDNQPQHF.

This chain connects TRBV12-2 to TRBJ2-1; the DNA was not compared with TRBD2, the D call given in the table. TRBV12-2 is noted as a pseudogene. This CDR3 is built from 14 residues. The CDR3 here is CASRLNTGGGEQFF. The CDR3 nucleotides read TGTGCAAGTCGCTTAAACACGGGAGGGGGTGAGCAGTTCTTC.

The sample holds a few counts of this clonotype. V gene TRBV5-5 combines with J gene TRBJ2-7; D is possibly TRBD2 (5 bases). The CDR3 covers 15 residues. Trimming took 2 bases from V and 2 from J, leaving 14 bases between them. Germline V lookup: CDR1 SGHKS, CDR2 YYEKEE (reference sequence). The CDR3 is CASSLGLLLPYEQYF. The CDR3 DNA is TGTGCCAGCAGCTTAGGACTCCTCCTTCCCTACGAGCAGTACTTC.

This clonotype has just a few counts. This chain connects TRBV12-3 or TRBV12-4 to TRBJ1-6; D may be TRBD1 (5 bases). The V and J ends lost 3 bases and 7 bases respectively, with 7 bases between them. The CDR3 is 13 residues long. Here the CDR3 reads CASSFGGNSPLHF. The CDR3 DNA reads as TGTGCCAGCAGTTTTGGGGGAAATTCACCCCTCCACTTT.

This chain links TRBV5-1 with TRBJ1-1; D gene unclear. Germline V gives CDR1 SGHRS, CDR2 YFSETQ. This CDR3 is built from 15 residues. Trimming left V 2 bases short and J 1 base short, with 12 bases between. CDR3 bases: TGCGCCAGCAGCTTCCACCGGGTCCAGAACACTGAAGCTTTCTTT. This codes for CASSFHRVQNTEAFF.